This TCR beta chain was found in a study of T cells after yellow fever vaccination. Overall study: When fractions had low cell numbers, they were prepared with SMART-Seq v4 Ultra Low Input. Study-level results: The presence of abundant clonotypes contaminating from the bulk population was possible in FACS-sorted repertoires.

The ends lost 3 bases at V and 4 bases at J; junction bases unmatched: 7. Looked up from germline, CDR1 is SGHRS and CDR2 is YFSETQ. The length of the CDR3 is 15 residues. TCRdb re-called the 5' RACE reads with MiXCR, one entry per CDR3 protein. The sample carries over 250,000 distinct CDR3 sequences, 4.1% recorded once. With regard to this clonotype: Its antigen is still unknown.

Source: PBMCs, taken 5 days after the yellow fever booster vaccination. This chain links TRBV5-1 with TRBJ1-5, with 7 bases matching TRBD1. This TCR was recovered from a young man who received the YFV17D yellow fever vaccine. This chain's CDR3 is CASSWAGTENQPQHF. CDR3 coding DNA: TGCGCCAGCAGCTGGGCTGGGACAGAAAATCAGCCCCAGCATTTT.